The rows below give T cell receptor beta chains drawn from one sample of a study of control samples from healthy donors and cancer patients. Profiling relied on immunoSEQ multiplex PCR, and the TCRdb table lists in-frame clones only, not all of them. The repertoire includes 130,000 to 150,000 clones, roughly nine tenths of them detected once, and roughly 8.4% sits in the top ten. The sample comprised blood. The source is a woman in her 30s in good health. Each CDR3 is given with its conserved first and last residue. D genes are given only for firm matches. Rows give clone size only sometimes, using once, few, many, or a class for an expanded clone.

DNA: TGCGCCAGCAGTGAGGCCAGGCAGGTTGCGGAGCAGTACTTC
CDR3: CASSEARQVAEQYF
size: -
V: TRBV10-1
D: -
J: TRBJ2-7
length: 14

DNA: TGTGCCAGCAGCTTAATTGAGCGGGGCGGGACCCAGTACTTC
CDR3: CASSLIERGGTQYF
size: few
V: TRBV7-2
D: TRBD2
J: TRBJ2-5
length: 14

DNA: TGTGCCAGCAGGTCCAGGGGGAGTTCGACTTTCTTT
CDR3: CASRSRGSSTFF
size: -
V: TRBV28
D: TRBD1
J: TRBJ1-1
length: 12

DNA: TGCGCCAGCGCCCTAGCGGGACTTGAGCAGTTCTTC
CDR3: CASALAGLEQFF
size: -
V: TRBV10-1
D: TRBD2
J: TRBJ2-1
length: 12

DNA: TGTGCCAGTAGTATAATCGCGTCGGGGACGCGAAGAGAAAAACTGTTTTTT
CDR3: CASSIIASGTRREKLFF
size: -
V: TRBV19
D: -
J: TRBJ1-4
length: 17

DNA: TGTGCCAGCAGTTCGTGGACAGGGGCAGCTTTCTTT
CDR3: CASSSWTGAAFF
size: -
V: TRBV6-5
D: TRBD1
J: TRBJ1-1
length: 12

DNA: TGTGCCAGCAGTGATAACCCGGGACTAGATGCCAATGAGCAGTTCTTC
CDR3: CASSDNPGLDANEQFF
size: -
V: TRBV9
D: TRBD2
J: TRBJ2-1
length: 16

DNA: TGCGCCAGCAGCCAAGATTACTATCAGGGGCCCAATGAAAAACTGTTTTTT
CDR3: CASSQDYYQGPNEKLFF
size: -
V: TRBV4-1
D: -
J: TRBJ1-4
length: 17

DNA: TGTGCCGGCTCGGGGGACAGGGATCACTATGGCTACACCTTC
CDR3: CAGSGDRDHYGYTF
size: -
V: TRBV30
D: TRBD1
J: TRBJ1-2
length: 14

DNA: TGTGCCATCAGTGAGTCGTTGAACAGCTATGGCTACACCTTC
CDR3: CAISESLNSYGYTF
size: -
V: TRBV10-3
D: -
J: TRBJ1-2
length: 14

DNA: TGTGCCAGCAGCAAAGGAGGAAGGTTTCGGCGCAGCGGACTTGGAAACACCATATATTTT
CDR3: CASSKGGRFRRSGLGNTIYF
size: -
V: TRBV21-1
D: -
J: TRBJ1-3
length: 20

DNA: TGTGCCAGCAGTCCCCGCCCCGAGAGGTCAACCTACAATGAGCAGTTCTTC
CDR3: CASSPRPERSTYNEQFF
size: few
V: TRBV27
D: -
J: TRBJ2-1
length: 17

DNA: TGTGCCAGTTCTCCTTGGGGGGATCCCGTATATTTAGGCGAGCAGTACTTC
CDR3: CASSPWGDPVYLGEQYF
size: -
V: TRBV27
D: -
J: TRBJ2-7
length: 17

DNA: TGTGCCAGCAGGGGGGACAGGGACGAATCACCCCTCCACTTT
CDR3: CASRGDRDESPLHF
size: -
V: TRBV2
D: TRBD1
J: TRBJ1-6
length: 14

DNA: TGTGCCAGCAGCGCAATGATCCAGGGTTTCGGGGAGCTGTTTTTT
CDR3: CASSAMIQGFGELFF
size: -
V: TRBV9
D: -
J: TRBJ2-2
length: 15

DNA: TGTGCCAGCAGCTTTAGGTTTGCAGGGACTGAAGCTTTCTTT
CDR3: CASSFRFAGTEAFF
size: -
V: TRBV5-8
D: -
J: TRBJ1-1
length: 14

DNA: TGTGCCAGTAGTATTTACGGACAGGGACGCTATGGCTACACCTTC
CDR3: CASSIYGQGRYGYTF
size: -
V: TRBV19
D: TRBD1
J: TRBJ1-2
length: 15

DNA: TGTGCCAGCAGTGAACTCGGGGTGGCGGGCTCCACCTACAATGAGCAGTTCTTC
CDR3: CASSELGVAGSTYNEQFF
size: -
V: TRBV6-1
D: -
J: TRBJ2-1
length: 18

DNA: TGTGCCAGCAGCGTTGGGGTAGGGGCTGGGGAGACCCAGTACTTC
CDR3: CASSVGVGAGETQYF
size: -
V: TRBV9
D: -
J: TRBJ2-5
length: 15

DNA: TGTGCCAGCCACCCGGGGGTCGGCTATGGCTACACCTTC
CDR3: CASHPGVGYGYTF
size: -
V: TRBV7-2
D: -
J: TRBJ1-2
length: 13

DNA: TGTGCCATCAGTGAGCCGGACAGGGGATCGGGTGGCTATGGCTACACCTTC
CDR3: CAISEPDRGSGGYGYTF
size: -
V: TRBV10-3
D: TRBD1
J: TRBJ1-2
length: 17

DNA: TGCGCCAGCAGCTTGGCGGGGGGACAGGGAACCTACGAGCAGTACTTC
CDR3: CASSLAGGQGTYEQYF
size: -
V: TRBV5-1
D: TRBD1
J: TRBJ2-7
length: 16

DNA: TGTGCCAGTAGTATGGGGGCTGAAGCTTTCTTT
CDR3: CASSMGAEAFF
size: -
V: TRBV19
D: -
J: TRBJ1-1
length: 11

DNA: TGTGCCAGCAGTCCGACAGGGAACACTGAAGCTTTCTTT
CDR3: CASSPTGNTEAFF
size: -
V: TRBV2
D: -
J: TRBJ1-1
length: 13

DNA: TGCAGTGCTAGTAGCGTTGAGAGAGGGGATGAGCAGTTCTTC
CDR3: CSASSVERGDEQFF
size: -
V: TRBV20-1
D: -
J: TRBJ2-1
length: 14

DNA: TGTGCCAGCAGCAAAGGACAGGGTACTTTCTTT
CDR3: CASSKGQGTFF
size: -
V: TRBV3-1/TRBV3-2
D: TRBD1
J: TRBJ1-1
length: 11